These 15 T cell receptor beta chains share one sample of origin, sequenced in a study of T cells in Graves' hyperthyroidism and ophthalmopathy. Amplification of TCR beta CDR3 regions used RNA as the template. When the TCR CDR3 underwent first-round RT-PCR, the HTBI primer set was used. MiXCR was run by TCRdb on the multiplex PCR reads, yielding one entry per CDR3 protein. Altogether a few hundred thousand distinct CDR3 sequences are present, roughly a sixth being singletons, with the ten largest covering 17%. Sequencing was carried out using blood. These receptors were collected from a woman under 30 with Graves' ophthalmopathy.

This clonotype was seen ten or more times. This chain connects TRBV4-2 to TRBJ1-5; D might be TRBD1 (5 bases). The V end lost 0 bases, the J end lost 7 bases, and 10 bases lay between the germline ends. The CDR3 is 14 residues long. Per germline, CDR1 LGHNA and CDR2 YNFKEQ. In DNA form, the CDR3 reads TGTGCCAGCAGCCAAGATCGACAGTACCAGCCCCAGCATTTT. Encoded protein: CASSQDRQYQPQHF.

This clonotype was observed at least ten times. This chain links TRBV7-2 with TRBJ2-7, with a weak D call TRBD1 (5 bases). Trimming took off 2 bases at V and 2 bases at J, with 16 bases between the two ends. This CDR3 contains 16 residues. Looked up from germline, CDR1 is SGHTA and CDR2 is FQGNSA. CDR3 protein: CASSLLPTASTYEQYF. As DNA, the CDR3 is TGTGCCAGCAGCTTACTCCCGACAGCGAGTACCTACGAGCAGTACTTC. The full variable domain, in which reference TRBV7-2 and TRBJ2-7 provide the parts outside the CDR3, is GAGVSQSPSNKVTEKGKDVELRCDPISGHTALYWYRQSLGQGLEFLIYFQGNSAPDKSGLPSDRFSAERTGGSVSTLTIQRTQQEDSAVYLCASSLLPTASTYEQYFGPGTRLTVT.

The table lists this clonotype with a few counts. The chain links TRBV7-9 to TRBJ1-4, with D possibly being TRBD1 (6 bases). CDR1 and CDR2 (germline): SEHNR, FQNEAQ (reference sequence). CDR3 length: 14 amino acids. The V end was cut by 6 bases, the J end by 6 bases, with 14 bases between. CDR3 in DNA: TGTGCCAGCAGGACCGGGACATTGGATGAAAAACTGTTTTTT. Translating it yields CASRTGTLDEKLFF.

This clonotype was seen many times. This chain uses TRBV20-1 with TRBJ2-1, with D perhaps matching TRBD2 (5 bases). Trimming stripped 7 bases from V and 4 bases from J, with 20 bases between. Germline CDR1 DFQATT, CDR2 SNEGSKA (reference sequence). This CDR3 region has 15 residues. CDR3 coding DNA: TGCAGTGTAACGTCAGGCGGGTGGGGTTACAATGAGCAGTTCTTC. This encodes CSVTSGGWGYNEQFF.

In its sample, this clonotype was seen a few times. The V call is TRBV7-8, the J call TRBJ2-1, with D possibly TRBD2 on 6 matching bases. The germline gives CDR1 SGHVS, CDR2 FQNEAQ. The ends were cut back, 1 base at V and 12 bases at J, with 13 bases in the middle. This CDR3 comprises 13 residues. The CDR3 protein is CASSLVDGTLQFF. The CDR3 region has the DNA TGTGCCAGCAGCTTAGTAGATGGGACTTTGCAGTTCTTC.

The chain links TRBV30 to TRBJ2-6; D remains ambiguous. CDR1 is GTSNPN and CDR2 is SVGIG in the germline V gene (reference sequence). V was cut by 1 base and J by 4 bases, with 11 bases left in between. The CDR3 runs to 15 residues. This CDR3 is CAWSGKGSGANVLTF. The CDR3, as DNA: TGTGCCTGGAGTGGGAAAGGGTCCGGGGCCAACGTCCTGACTTTC. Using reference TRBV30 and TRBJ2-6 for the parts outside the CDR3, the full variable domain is SQTIHQWPATLVQPVGSPLSLECTVEGTSNPNLYWYRQAAGRGLQLLFYSVGIGQISSEVPQNLSASRPQDRQFILSSKKLLLSDSGFYLCAWSGKGSGANVLTFGAGSRLTVL.

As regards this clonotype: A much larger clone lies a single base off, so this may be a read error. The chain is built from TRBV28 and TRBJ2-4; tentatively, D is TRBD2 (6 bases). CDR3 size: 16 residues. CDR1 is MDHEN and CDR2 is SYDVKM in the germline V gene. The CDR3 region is CASSSIEILAKNVQYF. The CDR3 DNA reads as TGTGCCAGCAGTTCTATAGAGATACTAGCCAAAAACGTTCAGTACTTC.

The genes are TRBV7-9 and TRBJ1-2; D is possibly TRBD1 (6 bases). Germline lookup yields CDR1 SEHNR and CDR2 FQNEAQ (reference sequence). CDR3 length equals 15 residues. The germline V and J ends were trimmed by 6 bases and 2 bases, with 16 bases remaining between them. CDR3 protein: CASSPLDRQNYGYTF. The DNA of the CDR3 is TGTGCCAGCAGTCCCCTGGACAGACAAAACTATGGCTACACCTTC.

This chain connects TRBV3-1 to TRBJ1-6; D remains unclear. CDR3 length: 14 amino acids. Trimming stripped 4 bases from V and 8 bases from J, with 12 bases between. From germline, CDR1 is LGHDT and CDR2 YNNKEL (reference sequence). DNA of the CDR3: TGTGCCAGCAGCCTCCGGGGTGAGGATTCACCCCTCCACTTT. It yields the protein CASSLRGEDSPLHF.

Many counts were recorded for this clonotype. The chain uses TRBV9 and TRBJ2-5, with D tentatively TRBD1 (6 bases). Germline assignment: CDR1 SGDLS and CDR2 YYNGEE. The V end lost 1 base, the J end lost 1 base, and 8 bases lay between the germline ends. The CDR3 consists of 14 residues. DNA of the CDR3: TGTGCCAGCAGCGTAACAGGGTCCCAAGAGACCCAGTACTTC. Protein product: CASSVTGSQETQYF.

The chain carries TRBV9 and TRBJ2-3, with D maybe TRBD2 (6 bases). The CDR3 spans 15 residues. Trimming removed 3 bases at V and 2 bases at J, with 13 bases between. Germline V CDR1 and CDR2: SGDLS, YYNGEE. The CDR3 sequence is CASSAFGGFTDTQYF. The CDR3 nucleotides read TGTGCCAGCAGCGCGTTCGGGGGTTTCACAGATACGCAGTATTTT. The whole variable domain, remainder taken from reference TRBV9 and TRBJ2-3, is DSGVTQTPKHLITATGQRVTLRCSPRSGDLSVYWYQQSLDQGLQFLIQYYNGEERAKGNILERFSAQQFPDLHSELNLSSLELGDSALYFCASSAFGGFTDTQYFGPGTRLTVL.

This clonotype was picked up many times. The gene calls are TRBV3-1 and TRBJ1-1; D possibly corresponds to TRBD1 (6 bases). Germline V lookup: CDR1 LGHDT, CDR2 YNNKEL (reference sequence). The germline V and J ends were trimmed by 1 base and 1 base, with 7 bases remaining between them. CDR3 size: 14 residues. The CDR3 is CASSQGQANTEAFF. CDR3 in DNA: TGTGCCAGCAGCCAAGGACAGGCGAACACTGAAGCTTTCTTT.

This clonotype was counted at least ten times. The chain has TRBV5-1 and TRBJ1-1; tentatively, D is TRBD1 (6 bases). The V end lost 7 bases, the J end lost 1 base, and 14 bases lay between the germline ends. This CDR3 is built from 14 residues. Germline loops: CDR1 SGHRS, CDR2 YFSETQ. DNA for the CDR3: TGCGCCAGCGTCCGGGGGCCGGGGAACACTGAAGCTTTCTTT. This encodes CASVRGPGNTEAFF.

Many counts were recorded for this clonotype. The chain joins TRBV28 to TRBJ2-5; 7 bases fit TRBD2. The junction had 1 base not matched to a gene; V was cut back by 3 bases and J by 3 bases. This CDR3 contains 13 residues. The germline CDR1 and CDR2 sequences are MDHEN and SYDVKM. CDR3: CASSFLAEETQYF. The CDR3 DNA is TGTGCCAGCAGTTTTCTAGCGGAAGAGACCCAGTACTTC.

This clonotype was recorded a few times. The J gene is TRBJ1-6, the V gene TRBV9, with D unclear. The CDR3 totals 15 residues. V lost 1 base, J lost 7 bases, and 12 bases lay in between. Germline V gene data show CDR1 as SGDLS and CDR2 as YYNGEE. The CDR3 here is CASSVIGDPNSPLHF. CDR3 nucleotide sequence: TGTGCCAGCAGCGTAATCGGGGATCCCAATTCACCCCTCCACTTT.